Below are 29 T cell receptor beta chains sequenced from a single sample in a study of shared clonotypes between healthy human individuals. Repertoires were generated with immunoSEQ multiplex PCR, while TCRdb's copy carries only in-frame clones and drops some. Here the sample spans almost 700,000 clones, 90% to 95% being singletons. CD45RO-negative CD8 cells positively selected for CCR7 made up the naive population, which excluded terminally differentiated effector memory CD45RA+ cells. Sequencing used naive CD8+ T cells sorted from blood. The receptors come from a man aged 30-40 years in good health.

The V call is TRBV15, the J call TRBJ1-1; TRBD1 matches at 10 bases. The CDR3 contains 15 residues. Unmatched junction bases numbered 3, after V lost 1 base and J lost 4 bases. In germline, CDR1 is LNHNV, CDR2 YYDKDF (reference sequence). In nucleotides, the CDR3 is TGTGCCACCAGCAGAGGGACAGGGGGGTCCACTGAAGCTTTCTTT. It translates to CATSRGTGGSTEAFF.

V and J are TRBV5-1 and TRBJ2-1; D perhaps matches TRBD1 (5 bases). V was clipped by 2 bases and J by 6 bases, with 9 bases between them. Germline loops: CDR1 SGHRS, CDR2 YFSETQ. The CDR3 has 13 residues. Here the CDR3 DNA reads TGCGCCAGCAGCTTCACGCAGGGCAATGAGCAGTTCTTC. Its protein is CASSFTQGNEQFF.

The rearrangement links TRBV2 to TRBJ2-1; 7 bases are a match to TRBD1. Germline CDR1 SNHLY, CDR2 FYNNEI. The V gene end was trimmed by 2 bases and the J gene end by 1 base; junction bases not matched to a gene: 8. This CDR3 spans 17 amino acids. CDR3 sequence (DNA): TGTGCCAGCAGTGAAAGTGTAGGGACAGAATCCTACAATGAGCAGTTCTTC. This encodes CASSESVGTESYNEQFF.

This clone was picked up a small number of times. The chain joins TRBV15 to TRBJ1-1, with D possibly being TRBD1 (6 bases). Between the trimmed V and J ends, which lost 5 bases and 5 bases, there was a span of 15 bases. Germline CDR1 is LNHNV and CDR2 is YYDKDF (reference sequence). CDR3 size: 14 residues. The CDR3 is CATSVGRGRTEAFF. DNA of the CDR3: TGTGCCACCAGCGTAGGCCGGGGGCGAACTGAAGCTTTCTTT.

CDR3 loop: CASSFKAGRSTDTQYF. In DNA, the CDR3 is TGTGCCAGCAGTTTTAAGGCGGGACGCAGCACAGATACGCAGTATTTT. V gene TRBV27 combines with J gene TRBJ2-3, with a possible D match to TRBD2 (6 bases). The CDR3 is made up of 16 amino acids. Trimming removed 3 bases at V and 0 bases at J, with 13 bases between. Germline V CDR1 and CDR2: MNHEY, SMNVEV (reference sequence).

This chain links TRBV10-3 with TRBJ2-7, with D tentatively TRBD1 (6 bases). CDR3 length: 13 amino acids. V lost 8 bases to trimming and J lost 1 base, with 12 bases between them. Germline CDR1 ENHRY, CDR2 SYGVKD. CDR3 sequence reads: CAIGEQGSYEQYF. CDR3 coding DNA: TGTGCCATCGGCGAACAGGGTTCCTACGAGCAGTACTTC.

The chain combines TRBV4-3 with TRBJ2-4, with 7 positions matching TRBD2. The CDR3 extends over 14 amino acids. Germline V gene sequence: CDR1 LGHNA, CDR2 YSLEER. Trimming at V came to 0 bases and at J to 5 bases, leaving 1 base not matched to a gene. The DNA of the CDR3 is TGCGCCAGCAGCCAAGATGGGAGGGAAAACATTCAGTACTTC. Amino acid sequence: CASSQDGRENIQYF.

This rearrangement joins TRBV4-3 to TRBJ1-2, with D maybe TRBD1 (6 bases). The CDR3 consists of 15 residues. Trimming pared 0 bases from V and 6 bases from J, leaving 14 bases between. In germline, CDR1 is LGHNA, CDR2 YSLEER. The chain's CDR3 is CASSQDKGEGDGYTF. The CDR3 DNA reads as TGCGCCAGCAGCCAAGATAAGGGGGAAGGGGATGGCTACACCTTC.

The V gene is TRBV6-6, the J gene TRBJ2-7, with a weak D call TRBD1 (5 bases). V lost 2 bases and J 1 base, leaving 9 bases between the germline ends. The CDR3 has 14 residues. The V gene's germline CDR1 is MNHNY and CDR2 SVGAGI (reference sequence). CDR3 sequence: CASSYDRTSYEQYF. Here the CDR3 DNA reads TGTGCCAGCAGTTACGATAGGACATCCTACGAGCAGTACTTC.

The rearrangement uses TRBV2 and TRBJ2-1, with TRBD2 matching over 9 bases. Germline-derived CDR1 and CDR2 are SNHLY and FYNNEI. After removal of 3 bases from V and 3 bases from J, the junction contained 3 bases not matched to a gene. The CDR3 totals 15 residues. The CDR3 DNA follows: TGTGCCAGCAGTGATCTAGCGGGAAACTACAATGAGCAGTTCTTC. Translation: CASSDLAGNYNEQFF.

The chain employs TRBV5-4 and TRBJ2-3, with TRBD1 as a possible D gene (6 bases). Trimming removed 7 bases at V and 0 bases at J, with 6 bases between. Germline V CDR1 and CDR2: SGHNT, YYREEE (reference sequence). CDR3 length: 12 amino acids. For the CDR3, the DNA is TGTGCCAGCCAGGGGAGCACAGATACGCAGTATTTT. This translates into CASQGSTDTQYF.

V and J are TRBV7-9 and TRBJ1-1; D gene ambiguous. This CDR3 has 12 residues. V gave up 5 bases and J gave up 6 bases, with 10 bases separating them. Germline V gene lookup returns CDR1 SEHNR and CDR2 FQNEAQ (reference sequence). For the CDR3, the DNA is TGTGCCAGCAGCCTCCTGATCCCTGAAGCTTTCTTT. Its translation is CASSLLIPEAFF.

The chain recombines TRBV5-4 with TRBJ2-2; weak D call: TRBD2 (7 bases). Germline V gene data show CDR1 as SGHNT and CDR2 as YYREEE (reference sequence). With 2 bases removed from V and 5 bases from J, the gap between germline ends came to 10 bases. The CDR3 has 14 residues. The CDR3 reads CASSFRGGTGELFF. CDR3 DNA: TGTGCCAGCAGCTTTAGGGGGGGTACCGGGGAGCTGTTTTTT.

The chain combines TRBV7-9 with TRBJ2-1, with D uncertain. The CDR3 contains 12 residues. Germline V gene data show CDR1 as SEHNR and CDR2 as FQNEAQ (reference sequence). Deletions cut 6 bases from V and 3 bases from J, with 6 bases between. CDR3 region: CASRDDYNEQFF. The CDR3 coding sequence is TGTGCCAGCAGAGATGACTACAATGAGCAGTTCTTC.

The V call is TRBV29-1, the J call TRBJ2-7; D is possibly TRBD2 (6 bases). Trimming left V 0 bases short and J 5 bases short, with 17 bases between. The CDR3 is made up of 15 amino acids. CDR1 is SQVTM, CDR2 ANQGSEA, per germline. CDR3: CSVEDPRSEGNEQYF. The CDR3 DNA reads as TGCAGCGTTGAAGATCCGAGGTCGGAGGGGAACGAGCAGTACTTC.

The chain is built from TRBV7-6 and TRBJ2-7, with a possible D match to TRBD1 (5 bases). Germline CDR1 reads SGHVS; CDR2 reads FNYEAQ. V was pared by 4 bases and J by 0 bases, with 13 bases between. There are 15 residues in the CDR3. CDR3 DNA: TGTGCCAGCAGCTCGGAGACAGTCCACTCCTACGAGCAGTACTTC. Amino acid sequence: CASSSETVHSYEQYF.

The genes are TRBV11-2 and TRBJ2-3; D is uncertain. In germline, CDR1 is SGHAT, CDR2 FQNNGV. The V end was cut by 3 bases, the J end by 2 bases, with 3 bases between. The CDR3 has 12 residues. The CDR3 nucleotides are TGTGCCAGCAGCTTGTACACAGATACGCAGTATTTT. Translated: CASSLYTDTQYF.

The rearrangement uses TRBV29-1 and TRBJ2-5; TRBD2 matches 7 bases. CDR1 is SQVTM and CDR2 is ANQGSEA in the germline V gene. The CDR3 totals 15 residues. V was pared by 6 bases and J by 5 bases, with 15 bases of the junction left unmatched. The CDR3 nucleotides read TGCAGCGTGACTACACCGGCCGGGGGGATGGAGACCCAGTACTTC. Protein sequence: CSVTTPAGGMETQYF. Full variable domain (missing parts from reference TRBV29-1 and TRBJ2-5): SAVISQKPSRDICQRGTSLTIQCQVDSQVTMMFWYRQQPGQSLTLIATANQGSEATYESGFVIDKFPISRPNLTFSTLTVSNMSPEDSSIYLCSVTTPAGGMETQYFGPGTRLLVL.

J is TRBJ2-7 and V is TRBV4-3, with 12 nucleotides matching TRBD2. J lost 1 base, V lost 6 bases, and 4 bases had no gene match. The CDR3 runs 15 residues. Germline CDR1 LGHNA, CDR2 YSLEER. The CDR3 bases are TGCGCCAGCAGACCGGGACTAGCGGGTTCCTACGAGCAGTACTTC. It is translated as CASRPGLAGSYEQYF.

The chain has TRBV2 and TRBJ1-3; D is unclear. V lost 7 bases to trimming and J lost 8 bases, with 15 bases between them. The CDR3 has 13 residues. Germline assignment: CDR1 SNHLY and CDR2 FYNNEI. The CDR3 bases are TGTGCCAGCATCGTTTACCCGTACGACACCATATATTTT. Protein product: CASIVYPYDTIYF.

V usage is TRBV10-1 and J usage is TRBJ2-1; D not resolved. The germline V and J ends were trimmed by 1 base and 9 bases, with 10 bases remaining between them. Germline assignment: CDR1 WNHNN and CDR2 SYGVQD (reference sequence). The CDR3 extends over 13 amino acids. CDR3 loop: CASSEFAYGEQFF. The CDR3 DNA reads TGCGCCAGCAGTGAGTTCGCCTATGGTGAGCAGTTCTTC.

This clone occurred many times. The CDR3 sequence: CASRRGLNTEAFF. The DNA for the CDR3 is TGTGCCAGCAGGAGGGGGCTCAACACTGAAGCTTTCTTT. The chain uses TRBV2 and TRBJ1-1; the match to TRBD1 covers 7 bases. CDR3 size: 13 residues. Germline CDR1 and CDR2: SNHLY and FYNNEI. The junction had 3 bases not matched to a gene; V was cut back by 6 bases and J by 2 bases.

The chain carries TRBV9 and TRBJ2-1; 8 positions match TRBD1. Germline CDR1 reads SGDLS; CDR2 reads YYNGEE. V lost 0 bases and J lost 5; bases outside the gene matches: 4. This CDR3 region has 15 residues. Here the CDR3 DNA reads TGTGCCAGCAGCGTAGGGCAGGGGGCCAACAATGAGCAGTTCTTC. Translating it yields CASSVGQGANNEQFF.

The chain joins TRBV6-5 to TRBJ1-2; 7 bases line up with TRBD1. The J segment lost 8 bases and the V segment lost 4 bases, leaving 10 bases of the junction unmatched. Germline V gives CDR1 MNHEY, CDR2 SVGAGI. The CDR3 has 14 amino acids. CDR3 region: CASSLGQVGIGYTF. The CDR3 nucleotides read TGTGCCAGCAGTTTAGGACAGGTCGGAATCGGCTACACCTTC.

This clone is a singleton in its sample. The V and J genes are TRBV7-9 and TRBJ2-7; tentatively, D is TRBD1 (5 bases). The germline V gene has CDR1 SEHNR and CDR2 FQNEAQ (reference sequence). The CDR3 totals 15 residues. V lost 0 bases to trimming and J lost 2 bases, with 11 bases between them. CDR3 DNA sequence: TGTGCCAGCAGCTTAGCTGGCGGACAAGCCTACGAGCAGTACTTC. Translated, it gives CASSLAGGQAYEQYF.

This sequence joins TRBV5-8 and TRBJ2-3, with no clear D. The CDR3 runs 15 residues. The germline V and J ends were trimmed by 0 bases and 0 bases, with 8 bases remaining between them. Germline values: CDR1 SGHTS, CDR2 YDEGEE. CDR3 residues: CASSLGIVSTDTQYF. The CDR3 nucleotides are TGTGCCAGCAGCTTGGGAATAGTAAGCACAGATACGCAGTATTTT.

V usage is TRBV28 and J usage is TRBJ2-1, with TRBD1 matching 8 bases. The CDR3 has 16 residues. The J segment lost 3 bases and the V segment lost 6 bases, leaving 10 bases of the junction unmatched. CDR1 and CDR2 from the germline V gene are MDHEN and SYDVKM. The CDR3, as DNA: TGTGCCAGCAGCCCTTTACCGGACAGGGTCTACAATGAGCAGTTCTTC. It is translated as CASSPLPDRVYNEQFF. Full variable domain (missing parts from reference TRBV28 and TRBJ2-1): DVKVTQSSRYLVKRTGEKVFLECVQDMDHENMFWYRQDPGLGLRLIYFSYDVKMKEKGDIPEGYSVSREKKERFSLILESASTNQTSMYLCASSPLPDRVYNEQFFGPGTRLTVL.

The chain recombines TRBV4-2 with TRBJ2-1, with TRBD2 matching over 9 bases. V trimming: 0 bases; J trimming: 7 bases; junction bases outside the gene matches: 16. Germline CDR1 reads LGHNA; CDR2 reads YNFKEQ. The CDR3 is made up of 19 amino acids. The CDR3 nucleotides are TGTGCCAGCAGCCAAGACCATCACACGAGTAGCGGGAGTGGTAATGAGCAGTTCTTC. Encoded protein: CASSQDHHTSSGSGNEQFF.

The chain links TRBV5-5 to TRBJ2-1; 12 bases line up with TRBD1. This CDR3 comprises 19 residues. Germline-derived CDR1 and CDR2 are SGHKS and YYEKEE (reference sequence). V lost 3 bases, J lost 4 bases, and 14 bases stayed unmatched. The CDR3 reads CASSSGTGGSAGRYNEQFF. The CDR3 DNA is TGTGCCAGCAGCTCCGGGACAGGGGGCTCTGCGGGACGGTACAATGAGCAGTTCTTC.